The 25 T cell receptor beta chains reported below all come from one sample, sequenced in a study of T cell responses to AZD1222 COVID-19 vaccine. The assay was immunoSEQ multiplex PCR, and TCRdb's table has in-frame clones only and misses some. Here the sample spans 120,000 to 150,000 clones, roughly 90% being singletons. The sample here was peripheral blood, taken on day 0 of AZD1222 vaccination. The receptors were gathered from an adult in good health.

This clone was seen more than once but under ten times. The chain couples TRBV4-3 to TRBJ2-7; 8 nucleotides match TRBD2. Germline loops: CDR1 LGHNA, CDR2 YSLEER. With V trimmed by 2 bases and J by 0 bases, 9 bases remained unmatched. CDR3 length: 17 amino acids. The CDR3 sequence is CASSQKTRTSHSYEQYF. In DNA form, the CDR3 reads TGCGCCAGCAGCCAAAAGACCCGGACTAGCCACTCCTACGAGCAGTACTTC.

The rearrangement links TRBV7-9 to TRBJ1-2; D call uncertain. This CDR3 region has 12 residues. The germline V gene encodes CDR1 SEHNR and CDR2 FQNEAQ (reference sequence). V lost 7 bases and J lost 10, with 16 bases in between. This CDR3 is CASTPTAPAYTF. CDR3 DNA: TGTGCCAGCACCCCTACCGCACCGGCCTACACCTTC.

DNA of the CDR3: TGTGCCAGCTCATCGCGGGGGGCCGAGGTTGATACGCAGTATTTT. As protein: CASSSRGAEVDTQYF. This rearrangement joins TRBV18 to TRBJ2-3; 8 nucleotides agree with TRBD2. V shed 5 bases and J 6 bases; nucleotides not matched to a gene: 10. Germline V gene data show CDR1 as KGHSH and CDR2 as LQKENI. CDR3 length: 15 residues.

V is TRBV3-1 (or the pseudogene TRBV3-2) and J is TRBJ2-2, with 9 bases aligning to TRBD2. This CDR3 has 16 residues. Germline CDR1 reads LGHDT; CDR2 reads YNNKEL (reference sequence). J lost 3 bases, V lost 5 bases, and 7 bases had no gene match. CDR3: CASSIPGLADTGELFF. Here the CDR3 DNA reads TGTGCCAGCAGCATCCCGGGACTAGCTGACACCGGGGAGCTGTTTTTT.

The CDR3, as DNA: TGTGCCTGGAGGCCGCCCTGGGGGGGGCGAACTGAAGCTTTCTTT. Translation gives CAWRPPWGGRTEAFF. The chain is built from TRBV30 and TRBJ1-1; a possible D gene is TRBD1 (6 bases). This CDR3 has 15 amino acids. The germline gives CDR1 GTSNPN, CDR2 SVGIG (reference sequence). Trimming shortened V by 3 bases and J by 5 bases, and 19 bases separated the two germline ends.

The chain is built from TRBV5-1 and TRBJ2-2; 7 nucleotides match TRBD1. CDR1 and CDR2 (germline): SGHRS, YFSETQ. J lost 4 bases, V lost 4 bases, and 7 bases had no gene match. The CDR3 sequence is 15 residues long. The CDR3 DNA sequence: TGCGCCAGCAGCCCAGGGGGACAGACCACCGGGGAGCTGTTTTTT. Its protein product is CASSPGGQTTGELFF.

V is TRBV6-5 and J is TRBJ2-1; possible D gene TRBD2, 6 bases. Trimming stripped 2 bases from V and 6 bases from J, with 11 bases between. Germline V gene data show CDR1 as MNHEY and CDR2 as SVGAGI. The CDR3 runs 14 residues. The CDR3 DNA is TGTGCCAGCAGTTACCGGGGGATCTCCAATGAGCAGTTCTTC. This sequence encodes CASSYRGISNEQFF.

This chain connects TRBV3-1 (or the pseudogene TRBV3-2) to TRBJ1-4; D call uncertain. The CDR3 runs to 13 residues. Trimming took 1 base from V and 8 from J, leaving 8 bases between them. Germline CDR1 and CDR2: LGHDT and YNNKEL (reference sequence). The CDR3 sequence: CASSQVGSEKLFF. The CDR3 region has the DNA TGTGCCAGCAGCCAAGTAGGGTCCGAAAAACTGTTTTTT.

The chain combines TRBV3-1 (or the pseudogene TRBV3-2) with TRBJ2-7; 7 bases map to TRBD2. Trimming cost V 4 bases and J 2 bases; bases outside gene matches: 2. CDR1 and CDR2 (germline): LGHDT, YNNKEL (reference sequence). CDR3 length: 13 amino acids. The CDR3 protein is CASSPLAAYEQYF. In nucleotides, the CDR3 is TGTGCCAGCAGCCCTCTAGCGGCCTACGAGCAGTACTTC.

The chain recombines TRBV11-1 with TRBJ2-7; a weak D match, TRBD2 (6 bases). Between the trimmed V and J ends, which lost 3 bases and 1 base, there was a span of 13 bases. Germline V gene data show CDR1 as SGHAT and CDR2 as FQDESV (reference sequence). The CDR3 has 15 amino acids. For the CDR3, the DNA is TGTGCCAGCAGCTTGGGGGACTCTCGATCCTACGAGCAGTACTTC. Its translation is CASSLGDSRSYEQYF.

The rearrangement links TRBV20-1 to TRBJ1-2; D gene unclear. Trimming shortened V by 3 bases and J by 4 bases, and 12 bases separated the two germline ends. This CDR3 has 13 residues. Germline V gene lookup returns CDR1 DFQATT and CDR2 SNEGSKA (reference sequence). In DNA form, the CDR3 reads TGCAGTGCTAGTAATCAGGACCCCTATGGCTACACCTTC. Translating gives CSASNQDPYGYTF.

In DNA form, the CDR3 reads TGCGCCAGCAGCCAAGATAAGACAGGGGTGGGCTCCTACGAGCAGTACTTC. Its protein product is CASSQDKTGVGSYEQYF. J is TRBJ2-7 and V is TRBV4-3; 8 bases align to TRBD1. There are 17 residues in the CDR3. Trimming at V came to 0 bases and at J to 0 bases, leaving 7 bases not matched to a gene. The germline CDR1 and CDR2 sequences are LGHNA and YSLEER.

The rearrangement links TRBV3-1 (or the pseudogene TRBV3-2) to TRBJ2-7; possibly TRBD1 or TRBD2 for D (6 bases each). The V gene lost 1 base and the J gene lost 3 bases, with 13 bases spanning the gap. Looked up from germline, CDR1 is LGHDT and CDR2 is YNNKEL (reference sequence). This CDR3 spans 15 amino acids. Here the CDR3 reads CASSQGTGGGYEQYF. The CDR3 DNA reads TGTGCCAGCAGCCAAGGGACTGGAGGGGGCTACGAGCAGTACTTC.

The chain couples TRBV10-1 to TRBJ1-4; D remains ambiguous. The ends were cut back, 2 bases at V and 10 bases at J, with 17 bases in the middle. CDR1 is WNHNN and CDR2 is SYGVQD in the germline V gene (reference sequence). This CDR3 is 15 amino acids long. The CDR3 sequence: CASSERQDRAAKLFF. CDR3 DNA sequence: TGCGCCAGCAGTGAGCGCCAGGACCGGGCCGCAAAACTGTTTTTT.

J is TRBJ1-6 and V is TRBV24-1; the match to TRBD1 covers 7 bases. Trimming removed 5 bases from V and 14 bases from J; junction bases left unmatched: 5. The length of the CDR3 is 12 residues. In germline, CDR1 is KGHDR, CDR2 SFDVKD. Written as DNA, the CDR3 is TGTGCCACCAGTGCAGGGGGTGAAACCCTCCACTTT. Its translation is CATSAGGETLHF.

The chain couples TRBV7-8 to TRBJ1-4; TRBD1 agrees at 10 bases. V lost 8 bases to trimming and J lost 4 bases; unmatched junction nucleotides: 10. The CDR3 runs 16 residues. Looked up from germline, CDR1 is SGHVS and CDR2 is FQNEAQ. The CDR3 protein is CASGTGEEGYNEKLFF. The CDR3 DNA is TGTGCCAGCGGGACAGGGGAGGAGGGCTATAATGAAAAACTGTTTTTT. The full variable domain, in which reference TRBV7-8 and TRBJ1-4 provide the parts outside the CDR3, is GAGVSQSPRYKVAKRGQDVALRCDPISGHVSLFWYQQALGQGPEFLTYFQNEAQLDKSGLPSDRFFAERPEGSVSTLKIQRTQQEDSAVYLCASGTGEEGYNEKLFFGSGTQLSVL.

The rearrangement links TRBV5-6 to TRBJ1-5; 9 bases are shared with TRBD1. Germline V gives CDR1 SGHDT, CDR2 YYEEEE. CDR3 length: 18 amino acids. V was pared by 4 bases and J by 2 bases, with 13 bases of the junction left unmatched. CDR3 sequence (DNA): TGTGCCAGCAGCCTTCGTCCCGGGACAGGGATACGCAATCAGCCCCAGCATTTT. It yields the protein CASSLRPGTGIRNQPQHF.

CDR3 in amino acids: CASSGSGLNEKLFF. CDR3 nucleotide sequence: TGTGCCAGTTCCGGGTCGGGGTTGAATGAAAAACTGTTTTTT. V gene TRBV19 combines with J gene TRBJ1-4; D is unresolved. CDR1 LNHDA and CDR2 SQIVND come from the germline V gene (reference sequence). The V end lost 8 bases, the J end lost 5 bases, and 15 bases lay between the germline ends. This CDR3 has 14 amino acids.

This clone has just one count. The chain is built from TRBV27 and TRBJ1-4; tentative D call: TRBD1 (5 bases). V lost 4 bases and J 0 bases, leaving 9 bases between the germline ends. Germline V gene data show CDR1 as MNHEY and CDR2 as SMNVEV (reference sequence). The CDR3 runs 15 residues. CDR3 nucleotide sequence: TGTGCCAGCAGTTGGTTAGGGGCAACTAATGAAAAACTGTTTTTT. Translating it yields CASSWLGATNEKLFF.

The chain has TRBV27 and TRBJ2-5; D is perhaps TRBD2 (5 bases). The germline V gene encodes CDR1 MNHEY and CDR2 SMNVEV (reference sequence). V was cut by 7 bases and J by 6 bases, with 18 bases left in between. The CDR3 runs 14 residues. The CDR3 loop is CASTQFGEPKTQYF. The CDR3, as DNA: TGTGCCAGCACTCAATTCGGGGAGCCGAAGACCCAGTACTTC.

The gene calls are TRBV15 and TRBJ1-5; D not resolved. V lost 6 bases to trimming and J lost 3 bases, with 12 bases between them. Germline V gene data show CDR1 as LNHNV and CDR2 as YYDKDF (reference sequence). The CDR3 contains 14 residues. The CDR3 DNA follows: TGTGCCACCAGTCGACTCGGGGACAATCAGCCCCAGCATTTT. It is translated as CATSRLGDNQPQHF.

This chain links TRBV7-2 with TRBJ2-3; 8 nucleotides agree with TRBD1. The V and J ends lost 5 bases and 2 bases, in that order; junction bases with no gene match: 6. Per the germline V gene, CDR1 is SGHTA and CDR2 is FQGNSA. The CDR3 runs to 15 residues. The CDR3 region is CASSPRTGTTDTQYF. The CDR3 region has the DNA TGTGCCAGCAGCCCACGGACAGGGACCACAGATACGCAGTATTTT.

The chain has TRBV3-1 (or the pseudogene TRBV3-2) and TRBJ2-1; TRBD2 matches at 8 bases. V was pared by 7 bases and J by 8 bases, with 7 bases of the junction left unmatched. This CDR3 region has 13 residues. CDR1 and CDR2 (germline): LGHDT, YNNKEL (reference sequence). In nucleotides, the CDR3 is TGTGCCAGCATCAGAAGCGGGAGCCATGAGCAGTTCTTC. Translated, it gives CASIRSGSHEQFF.

V and J are TRBV28 and TRBJ2-5; D might be TRBD1 or TRBD2, each matching 5 bases. Trimming cost V 3 bases and J 5 bases, with 25 bases left between them. CDR3 length: 18 amino acids. Germline CDR1 is MDHEN and CDR2 is SYDVKM. The CDR3 DNA reads as TGTGCCAGCAGTTTCGGTCTCAGGGACCTGAGAAGTAAGGAGACCCAGTACTTC. It encodes CASSFGLRDLRSKETQYF. The entire variable domain, with the rest obtained from reference TRBV28 and TRBJ2-5, is as follows: DVKVTQSSRYLVKRTGEKVFLECVQDMDHENMFWYRQDPGLGLRLIYFSYDVKMKEKGDIPEGYSVSREKKERFSLILESASTNQTSMYLCASSFGLRDLRSKETQYFGPGTRLLVL.

The chain recombines TRBV5-5 with TRBJ1-1, with D perhaps TRBD1 (5 bases). V dropped 4 bases and J dropped 6 bases, with 19 bases sitting between them. Germline lookup yields CDR1 SGHKS and CDR2 YYEKEE (reference sequence). The CDR3 is 15 amino acids. The CDR3 loop reads CASSRLGGWGAEAFF. The DNA for the CDR3 is TGTGCCAGCAGCCGGCTTGGGGGTTGGGGCGCTGAAGCTTTCTTT.